The rows below give T cell receptor beta chains drawn from one sample of a study of OX40 agonist ivuxolimab in advanced cancers. Data came from immunoSEQ multiplex PCR; TCRdb stores just in-frame clones and leaves some out. The data show around 100,000 clones, around 89% seen once. Here the sequenced sample was CD4+ or CD8+ T cells sorted from blood, taken in a trial of the OX40 agonist ivuxolimab. Receptors originate from an adult with an advanced solid tumor such as melanoma, head and neck, liver or kidney cancer. Both conserved end residues are part of each CDR3. The D gene is left open where the match is weak. Size tells how often a clone was seen (once, few, many) or the class of an expanded clone, and some rows leave it out.

v_call: TRBV29-1; d_call: -; clone_size: -; j_call: TRBJ2-3; cdr3_nt: TGCAGCGTTGAAACGGGCACAGATACGCAGTATTTT; cdr3_aa: CSVETGTDTQYF
v_call: TRBV30; d_call: -; clone_size: once; j_call: TRBJ1-2; cdr3_nt: TGTGCCTGGATGGGTCGTTGGCACTATGGCTACACCTTC; cdr3_aa: CAWMGRWHYGYTF
v_call: TRBV7-3; d_call: -; clone_size: -; j_call: TRBJ2-3; cdr3_nt: TGTGCCAGCAGCTTTAATCCGGGAGATACGCAGTATTTT; cdr3_aa: CASSFNPGDTQYF
v_call: TRBV21-1; d_call: -; clone_size: -; j_call: TRBJ2-1; cdr3_nt: TGTGCCAGCAGCACCGAGCAGTTCTTC; cdr3_aa: CASSTEQFF
v_call: TRBV6-5; d_call: -; clone_size: -; j_call: TRBJ1-5; cdr3_nt: TGTGCCAGCAGGCCCGCGGGGGGAAGTCAGCCCCAGCATTTT; cdr3_aa: CASRPAGGSQPQHF
v_call: TRBV7-8; d_call: -; clone_size: -; j_call: TRBJ1-3; cdr3_nt: TGTGCCAGCAGCCTACTAACAGGGACTGGAAACACCATATATTTT; cdr3_aa: CASSLLTGTGNTIYF
v_call: TRBV4-1; d_call: -; clone_size: -; j_call: TRBJ1-3; cdr3_nt: TGCGCCAGCAGCCGAAACTCTGGAAACACCATATATTTT; cdr3_aa: CASSRNSGNTIYF
v_call: TRBV4-1; d_call: TRBD1; clone_size: -; j_call: TRBJ2-1; cdr3_nt: TGCGCCAGCAGCCCCCAAGTTCGGGCGACAGGGTACAATGAGCAGTTCTTC; cdr3_aa: CASSPQVRATGYNEQFF
v_call: TRBV5-1; d_call: -; clone_size: -; j_call: TRBJ2-2; cdr3_nt: TGCGCCAGCAGCCACGGACAGCATACCACCGGGGAGCTGTTTTTT; cdr3_aa: CASSHGQHTTGELFF
v_call: TRBV6-4; d_call: -; clone_size: -; j_call: TRBJ2-1; cdr3_nt: TGTGCCAGCAGCCGGGAAAGCTCCTACAATGAGCAGTTCTTC; cdr3_aa: CASSRESSYNEQFF
v_call: TRBV30; d_call: -; clone_size: -; j_call: TRBJ1-1; cdr3_nt: TGTGCCTGGAGTCTGATTGCCTTGAACACTGAAGCTTTCTTT; cdr3_aa: CAWSLIALNTEAFF
v_call: TRBV28; d_call: -; clone_size: -; j_call: TRBJ1-4; cdr3_nt: TGTGCCAGCAGTTTTTCCACTAATGAAAAACTGTTTTTT; cdr3_aa: CASSFSTNEKLFF
v_call: TRBV6-1; d_call: -; clone_size: -; j_call: TRBJ1-2; cdr3_nt: TGTGCCAGCAGTGAAAGGTGGGGAGACTATGGCTACACCTTC; cdr3_aa: CASSERWGDYGYTF
v_call: TRBV6-1; d_call: TRBD1; clone_size: -; j_call: TRBJ1-5; cdr3_nt: TGTGCCAGCAGTGAAGCGGCGGGCAGGGGGCGTAATCAGCCCCAGCATTTT; cdr3_aa: CASSEAAGRGRNQPQHF
v_call: TRBV6-1; d_call: TRBD1; clone_size: -; j_call: TRBJ1-5; cdr3_nt: TGTGCCAGCAGGGACAGGGGGAGCAATCAGCCCCAGCATTTT; cdr3_aa: CASRDRGSNQPQHF
v_call: TRBV7-3; d_call: -; clone_size: once; j_call: TRBJ2-6; cdr3_nt: TGTGCCAGCAGTCCTCTGTCCGGGGCCTCTGGGGCCAACGTCCTGACTTTC; cdr3_aa: CASSPLSGASGANVLTF
v_call: TRBV5-1; d_call: -; clone_size: -; j_call: TRBJ2-2; cdr3_nt: TGCGCCAGCAGTCAGGGGAGCACCGGGGAGCTGTTTTTT; cdr3_aa: CASSQGSTGELFF
v_call: TRBV7-9; d_call: TRBD1; clone_size: -; j_call: TRBJ2-7; cdr3_nt: TGTGCCAGCAGCGGACGGGACAGGGCAGACGAGCAGTACTTC; cdr3_aa: CASSGRDRADEQYF
v_call: TRBV2; d_call: -; clone_size: -; j_call: TRBJ1-5; cdr3_nt: TGTGCCAGCAGTGATGGCTTGAGGGCGCGACAGAGAAGCAATCAGCCCCAGCATTTT; cdr3_aa: CASSDGLRARQRSNQPQHF
v_call: TRBV5-1; d_call: TRBD2; clone_size: -; j_call: TRBJ2-1; cdr3_nt: TGCGCCAGCAGCCACGGGACTAGCGGGGCCAGATACAATGAGCAGTTCTTC; cdr3_aa: CASSHGTSGARYNEQFF
v_call: TRBV30; d_call: -; clone_size: -; j_call: TRBJ2-1; cdr3_nt: TGTGCCTGGAGGTTAGCGAGGGCAGGCCAGTTCTTC; cdr3_aa: CAWRLARAGQFF
v_call: TRBV6-6; d_call: -; clone_size: -; j_call: TRBJ1-2; cdr3_nt: TGTGCCAGCAGATCCCCCCGGGCGCGCGACTATGGCTACACCTTC; cdr3_aa: CASRSPRARDYGYTF
v_call: TRBV20-1; d_call: -; clone_size: -; j_call: TRBJ2-7; cdr3_nt: TGCAGTGCTAGTACGGATACAGCGCAGTACTTC; cdr3_aa: CSASTDTAQYF
v_call: TRBV5-1; d_call: -; clone_size: few; j_call: TRBJ1-4; cdr3_nt: TGCGCCAGCAGCTCCGAAGCTAGAACTAATGAAAAACTGTTTTTT; cdr3_aa: CASSSEARTNEKLFF
v_call: TRBV28; d_call: -; clone_size: -; j_call: TRBJ2-3; cdr3_nt: TGTGCCAGCAGTGGAACCACGGGACGGAGCACAGATACGCAGTATTTT; cdr3_aa: CASSGTTGRSTDTQYF
v_call: TRBV9; d_call: TRBD1; clone_size: -; j_call: TRBJ2-7; cdr3_nt: TGTGCCAGCAGAGCGGCGCAGGGGGCTGGGGAGCAGTACTTC; cdr3_aa: CASRAAQGAGEQYF
v_call: TRBV19; d_call: TRBD2; clone_size: -; j_call: TRBJ2-7; cdr3_nt: TGTGCCAGTAGTGTGCGTAGCGGGAGTTGGTACGAGCAGTACTTC; cdr3_aa: CASSVRSGSWYEQYF
v_call: TRBV29-1; d_call: -; clone_size: -; j_call: TRBJ2-4; cdr3_nt: TGCAGCTTCTTGACATTAGGACGGTCCAAAAACATTCAGTACTTC; cdr3_aa: CSFLTLGRSKNIQYF
v_call: TRBV5-1; d_call: TRBD2; clone_size: once; j_call: TRBJ2-3; cdr3_nt: TGCGCCAGCAGCGGCGGTTTGTTGCGGGAGGACCCCGATACGCAGTATTTT; cdr3_aa: CASSGGLLREDPDTQYF
v_call: TRBV4-1; d_call: TRBD1; clone_size: -; j_call: TRBJ2-4; cdr3_nt: TGCGCCAGCAGCCAACCTAGGACAGGACTAGCCAAAAACATTCAGTACTTC; cdr3_aa: CASSQPRTGLAKNIQYF
v_call: TRBV28; d_call: -; clone_size: -; j_call: TRBJ1-2; cdr3_nt: TGTGCCAGCAGAGGAGGGATAGGGAGGGGCTACACCTTC; cdr3_aa: CASRGGIGRGYTF
v_call: TRBV6-1; d_call: TRBD2; clone_size: -; j_call: TRBJ2-7; cdr3_nt: TGTGCCAGCAGTGAACTCTGGCCCTTAGCGGGGGGATCCTACGAGCAGTACTTC; cdr3_aa: CASSELWPLAGGSYEQYF
v_call: TRBV6-6; d_call: -; clone_size: -; j_call: TRBJ2-6; cdr3_nt: TGTGCCAGCAGTTACCTTCGAGACTCTGGGGCCAACGTCCTGACTTTC; cdr3_aa: CASSYLRDSGANVLTF
v_call: TRBV12-1; d_call: -; clone_size: -; j_call: TRBJ2-7; cdr3_nt: TGTGCCAGCAGCCCCAAGACAGGTTCCTACGAGCAGTACTTC; cdr3_aa: CASSPKTGSYEQYF
v_call: TRBV5-1; d_call: TRBD1; clone_size: -; j_call: TRBJ1-4; cdr3_nt: TGCGCCAGCAGCTTGGCCGGGACAGGGGGGAATGAAAAACTGTTTTTT; cdr3_aa: CASSLAGTGGNEKLFF
v_call: TRBV6-6; d_call: -; clone_size: -; j_call: TRBJ2-5; cdr3_nt: TGTGCCAGCAGTTTACCCACAGGATTGGGGGAGACCCAGTACTTC; cdr3_aa: CASSLPTGLGETQYF
v_call: TRBV28; d_call: TRBD2; clone_size: -; j_call: TRBJ2-5; cdr3_nt: TGTGCCAGTGTACTAGCGGGAGCGGTGGAGACCCAGTACTTC; cdr3_aa: CASVLAGAVETQYF
v_call: TRBV30; d_call: TRBD1; clone_size: -; j_call: TRBJ1-6; cdr3_nt: TGTGCCTGGAGGGCCGACAGGGCTAATTCACCCCTCCACTTT; cdr3_aa: CAWRADRANSPLHF
v_call: TRBV7-3; d_call: -; clone_size: -; j_call: TRBJ2-2; cdr3_nt: TGTGCCAGCAGCTTATTTAACGGAGGGCCGGGTACCGGGGAGCTGTTTTTT; cdr3_aa: CASSLFNGGPGTGELFF
v_call: TRBV7-8; d_call: -; clone_size: -; j_call: TRBJ1-3; cdr3_nt: TGTGCCAGCAGCCCACACATCCAGGGGTCATTCCCCCACTCTAGAAACACCATATATTTT; cdr3_aa: CASSPHIQGSFPHSRNTIYF
v_call: TRBV5-4; d_call: -; clone_size: once; j_call: TRBJ1-4; cdr3_nt: TGTGCCAGCAGCCGGGACAACCCAACTAATGAAAAACTGTTTTTT; cdr3_aa: CASSRDNPTNEKLFF
v_call: TRBV9; d_call: -; clone_size: -; j_call: TRBJ1-1; cdr3_nt: TGTGCCAGCAGCGCCATGGGGACCTGGAACACTGAAGCTTTCTTT; cdr3_aa: CASSAMGTWNTEAFF
v_call: TRBV10-3; d_call: TRBD1; clone_size: -; j_call: TRBJ1-1; cdr3_nt: TGTGCCATAGCAGGGGGCACTGAAGCTTTCTTT; cdr3_aa: CAIAGGTEAFF
v_call: TRBV5-4; d_call: -; clone_size: -; j_call: TRBJ1-3; cdr3_nt: TGTGCCAGCAGCTTGGATCAGGGGCCCTCTGGAAACACCATATATTTT; cdr3_aa: CASSLDQGPSGNTIYF
v_call: TRBV28; d_call: -; clone_size: -; j_call: TRBJ2-1; cdr3_nt: TGTGCCAGCAGTCCTAGACAAATACAGGGCAATGAGCAGTTCTTC; cdr3_aa: CASSPRQIQGNEQFF